The clone carrying this T cell receptor (beta chain) has only a few counts. Using immunoSEQ multiplex PCR, the repertoire was profiled, and TCRdb retains in-frame clones only, with some absent. The sample has 20,000 to 25,000 clones, roughly 73% seen once. The data stem from a study of blood T cell repertoires in COVID-19. About the study: Samples came from the United States, Italy and Spain, spanning acute and convalescent COVID-19. In each case, the material was cDNA or gDNA derived from T cells, B-cell-depleted T cells, or PBMCs.

Germline V gene data show CDR1 as MNHEY and CDR2 as SVGAGI. CDR3 length equals 11 residues. The V gene lost 2 bases and the J gene lost 10 bases, with 6 bases spanning the gap. The TCR sequence derives from a human donor in a cohort sampled during active or convalescent COVID-19. The rearrangement links TRBV6-5 to TRBJ2-1; D gene ambiguous. Sequences were obtained from peripheral blood. CDR3 nucleotides: TGTGCCAGCAGTTACCCCGTAGAGCAGTTCTTC. It is translated as CASSYPVEQFF.